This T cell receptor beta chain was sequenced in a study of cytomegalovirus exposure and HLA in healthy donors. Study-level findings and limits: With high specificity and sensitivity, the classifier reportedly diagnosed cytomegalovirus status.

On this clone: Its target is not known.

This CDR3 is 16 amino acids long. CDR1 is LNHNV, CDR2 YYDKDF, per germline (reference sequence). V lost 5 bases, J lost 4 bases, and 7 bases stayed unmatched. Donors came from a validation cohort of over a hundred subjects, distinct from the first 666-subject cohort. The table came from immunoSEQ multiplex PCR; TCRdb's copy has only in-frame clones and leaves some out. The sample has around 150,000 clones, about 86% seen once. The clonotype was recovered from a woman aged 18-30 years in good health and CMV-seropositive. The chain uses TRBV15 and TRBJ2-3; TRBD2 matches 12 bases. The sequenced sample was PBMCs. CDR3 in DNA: TGTGCCACCAGCCACACTAGCGGGGGGCCTCCAGATACGCAGTATTTT. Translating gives CATSHTSGGPPDTQYF. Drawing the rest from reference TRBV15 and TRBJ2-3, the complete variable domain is DAMVIQNPRYQVTQFGKPVTLSCSQTLNHNVMYWYQQKSSQAPKLLFHYYDKDFNNEADTPDNFQSRRPNTSFCFLDIRSPGLGDTAMYLCATSHTSGGPPDTQYFGPGTRLTVL.